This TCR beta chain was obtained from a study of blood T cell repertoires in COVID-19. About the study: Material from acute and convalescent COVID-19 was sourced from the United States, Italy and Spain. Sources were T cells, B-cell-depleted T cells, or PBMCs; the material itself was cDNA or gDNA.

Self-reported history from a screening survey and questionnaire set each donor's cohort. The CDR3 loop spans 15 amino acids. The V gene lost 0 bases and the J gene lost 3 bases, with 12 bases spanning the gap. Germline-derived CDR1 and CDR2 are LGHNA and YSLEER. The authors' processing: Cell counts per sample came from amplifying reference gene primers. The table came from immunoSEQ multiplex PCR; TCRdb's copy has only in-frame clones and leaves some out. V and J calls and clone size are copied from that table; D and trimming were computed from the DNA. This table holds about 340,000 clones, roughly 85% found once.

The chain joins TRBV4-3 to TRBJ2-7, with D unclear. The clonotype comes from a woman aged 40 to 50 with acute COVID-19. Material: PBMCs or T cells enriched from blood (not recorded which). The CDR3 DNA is TGCGCCAGCAGCCAAGATACCACAGTTTACTACGAGCAGTACTTC. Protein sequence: CASSQDTTVYYEQYF.